This record concerns one TCR beta chain sequence. Antigen: not known. This specimen belongs to a study of OX40 agonist ivuxolimab in advanced cancers. Study-level background: Cohort: around 86% men, mean age around 55, aged about 23 to 80.

V gave up 5 bases and J gave up 5 bases, with 20 bases separating them. The CDR3 runs 16 residues. Germline-derived CDR1 and CDR2 are SGHTA and FQGTGA. Sequencing used immunoSEQ multiplex PCR; TCRdb keeps in-frame clones, though not all of them. The data contain 65,000 to 90,000 clones, 84% of them singletons. Study findings and constraints: The CD4+ and CD8+ T cells in the blood had expanded clonally by week 6 at 0.1 to 3.0 mg/kg. Specificity for antigen went undetermined in the expanded peripheral T cells.

Source: CD4+ or CD8+ T cells sorted from blood, taken in a trial of the OX40 agonist ivuxolimab. The chain uses TRBV7-3 and TRBJ2-3, with D tentatively TRBD2 (7 bases). The sequence came from an adult with an advanced solid tumor such as melanoma, head and neck, liver or kidney cancer. The CDR3 DNA reads TGTGCCAGCAGCCGAGCACGGGGGGCCGCGGGAGATACGCAGTATTTT. This gives the protein CASSRARGAAGDTQYF.